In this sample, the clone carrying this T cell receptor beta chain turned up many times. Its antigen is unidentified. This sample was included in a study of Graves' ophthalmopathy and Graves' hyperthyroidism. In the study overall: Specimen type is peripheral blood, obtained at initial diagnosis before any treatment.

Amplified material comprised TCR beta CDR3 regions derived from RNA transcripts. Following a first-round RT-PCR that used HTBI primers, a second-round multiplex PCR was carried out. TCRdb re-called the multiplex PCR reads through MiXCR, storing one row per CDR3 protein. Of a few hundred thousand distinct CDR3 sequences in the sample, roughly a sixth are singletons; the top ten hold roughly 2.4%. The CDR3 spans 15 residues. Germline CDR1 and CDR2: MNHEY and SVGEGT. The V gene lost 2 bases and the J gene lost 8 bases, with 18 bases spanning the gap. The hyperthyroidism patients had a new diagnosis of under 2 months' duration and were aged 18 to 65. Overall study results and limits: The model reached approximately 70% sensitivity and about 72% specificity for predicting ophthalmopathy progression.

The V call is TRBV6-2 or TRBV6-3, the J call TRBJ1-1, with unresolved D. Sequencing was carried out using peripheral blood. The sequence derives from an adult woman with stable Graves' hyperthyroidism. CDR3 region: CASSYLQESPREAFF. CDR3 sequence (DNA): TGTGCCAGCAGTTACCTCCAGGAGAGTCCCAGGGAAGCTTTCTTT.